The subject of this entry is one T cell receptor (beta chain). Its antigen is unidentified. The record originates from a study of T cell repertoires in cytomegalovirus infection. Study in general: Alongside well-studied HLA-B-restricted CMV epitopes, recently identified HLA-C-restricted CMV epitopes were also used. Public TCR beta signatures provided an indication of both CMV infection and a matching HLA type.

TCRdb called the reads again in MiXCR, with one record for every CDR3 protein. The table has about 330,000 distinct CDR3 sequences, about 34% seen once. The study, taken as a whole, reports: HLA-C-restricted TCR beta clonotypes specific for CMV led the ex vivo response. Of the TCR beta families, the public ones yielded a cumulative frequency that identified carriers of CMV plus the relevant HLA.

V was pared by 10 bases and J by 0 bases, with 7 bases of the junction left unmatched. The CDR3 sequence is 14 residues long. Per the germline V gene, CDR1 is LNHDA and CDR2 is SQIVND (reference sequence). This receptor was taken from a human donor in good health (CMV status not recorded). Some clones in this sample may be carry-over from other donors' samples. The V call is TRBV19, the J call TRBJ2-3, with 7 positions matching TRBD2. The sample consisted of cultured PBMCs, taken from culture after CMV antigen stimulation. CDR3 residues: CATGDYSSTDTQYF. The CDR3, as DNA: TGTGCCACCGGGGACTACTCTAGCACAGATACGCAGTATTTT.